This is a list of T cell receptor beta chains from one sample in a study of T cells in Graves' hyperthyroidism and ophthalmopathy. TCRdb reanalysed the multiplex PCR reads using MiXCR and keeps one entry per CDR3 protein. The sample holds about 400,000 distinct CDR3 sequences, about 14% seen once. Sequenced input: blood. The receptors were gathered from a man aged 50 or older with Graves' ophthalmopathy. Each CDR3 is given with its conserved first and last residue. Fields, in order: CDR3 DNA, CDR3 protein, J gene, V gene, CDR3 length, D gene, clone size. The D gene is left open where the match is weak. Some rows have no size entry. The others give once, few or many, or a class for an expanded clone.

TGCGCCAGCAGCTTGGTGGGGACAGGGGCGACAGATACGCAGTATTTT CASSLVGTGATDTQYF TRBJ2-3 TRBV5-1 16 TRBD1 many
TGCAGCGTTCAATCTGCGACTAGTTCGTTCTACGAGCAGTACTTC CSVQSATSSFYEQYF TRBJ2-7 TRBV29-1 15 . many
TGCGCCAGCAGCAGATATATAAGCTCCTACAATGAGCAGTTCTTC CASSRYISSYNEQFF TRBJ2-1 TRBV5-1 15 . few
TGCAGCGTTGAGACACTTCTACTAGTCAATGAGCAGTTCTTC CSVETLLLVNEQFF TRBJ2-1 TRBV29-1 14 . .
TGCGCCAGCACCTTGACAGGGACGTCTGGTGGCGAGCAGTACTTC CASTLTGTSGGEQYF TRBJ2-7 TRBV10-2 15 TRBD1 many
TGTGCCAGCAGCTTAAGGGAGCCTAGCGGGAGCAATGGTGTGACGCAGTATTTT CASSLREPSGSNGVTQYF TRBJ2-3 TRBV7-6 18 TRBD2 .
TGTGCCAGTGACGAGGGGGGAGGGCCATCCTACGAGCAGTACTTC CASDEGGGPSYEQYF TRBJ2-7 TRBV2 15 . many
TGCAGTGCTAGAGTTTTCGGCGAGACCACAGATACGCAGTATTTT CSARVFGETTDTQYF TRBJ2-3 TRBV20-1 15 . .
TGTGCCAGCAGCCACACCAGCGGGCCGAGTCCCTACAATGAGCAGTTCTTC CASSHTSGPSPYNEQFF TRBJ2-1 TRBV3-1 17 . many
TGTGCCAGCAGCTTGTCGGGACAGGGGCCCTCTTATTTCAATGAGCAGTTCTTC CASSLSGQGPSYFNEQFF TRBJ2-1 TRBV5-6 18 TRBD1 many
TGTGCCAGCAGCCCGACAGGCATTGTTACGCAGTATTTT CASSPTGIVTQYF TRBJ2-3 TRBV11-3 13 . many
TGTGCCAGCAGTGAAGCGCGGGGGCAGTTCTTC CASSEARGQFF TRBJ2-1 TRBV2 11 . many
TGCGCCAGCAGCTTGGATTCGGGGGGGAGGGAAAAACTGTTTTTT CASSLDSGGREKLFF TRBJ1-4 TRBV5-1 15 . many
TGTGCCACCAGTTTAAGCGGGAGGGCCTTCAATGAGCAGTTCTTC CATSLSGRAFNEQFF TRBJ2-1 TRBV24-1 15 TRBD2 few
TGTGCCAGCAGTGCCCCGACCGAGACCTATAGCAATCAGCCCCAGCATTTT CASSAPTETYSNQPQHF TRBJ1-5 TRBV6-2/TRBV6-3 17 . .
TGCAGTGCTCACTCAGGCACAGATACGCAGTATTTT CSAHSGTDTQYF TRBJ2-3 TRBV20-1 12 . few
TGTGCCAGCAGTTCAACAAACCTAGCGCGAGCCTACAATGAGCAGTTCTTC CASSSTNLARAYNEQFF TRBJ2-1 TRBV28 17 . many
TGCAGCGTTGCTAGCGGGAGCCCCACAGATACGCAGTATTTT CSVASGSPTDTQYF TRBJ2-3 TRBV29-1 14 TRBD2 .
TGTGCCAGCAGCCAACCCAGACAGACCACCGGGGAGCTGTTTTTT CASSQPRQTTGELFF TRBJ2-2 TRBV3-1 15 . many
TGCAGCGCCCGTCGGGGGCAATACGAGCAGTACTTC CSARRGQYEQYF TRBJ2-7 TRBV29-1 12 . many
TGCGCCAGCAGCCTCCCGGCGGATTACAATGAGCAGTTCTTC CASSLPADYNEQFF TRBJ2-1 TRBV5-1 14 . few
TGTGCCAGCAGCGTAGCTACGTCGACAGAGAAGATATTCTACGAGCAGTACTTC CASSVATSTEKIFYEQYF TRBJ2-7 TRBV9 18 . few
TGTGCCAGCAGTTACACAGGGGGCAGTACCGGGGAGCTGTTTTTT CASSYTGGSTGELFF TRBJ2-2 TRBV6-5 15 TRBD1 .
TGTGCCAGCAGCTTACTAGCGGGAGGGGTATACAATGAGCAGTTCTTC CASSLLAGGVYNEQFF TRBJ2-1 TRBV6-1 16 TRBD2 many
TGTGCCAGCAGCTTGGACTCCCCTTTTGGAGAGCAGTACTTC CASSLDSPFGEQYF TRBJ2-7 TRBV7-9 14 . few
TGCAGTGCTAGAGATAAGGTCCGAGCCAAAAACATTCAGTACTTC CSARDKVRAKNIQYF TRBJ2-4 TRBV20-1 15 . few
TGTGCCAGCAGGGGAAACAGGGGATGGTCACCCCTCCACTTT CASRGNRGWSPLHF TRBJ1-6 TRBV6-1 14 TRBD1 .
TGCAGTGCTATGGACAGGGGGCAGCGGGAGCAGTACTTC CSAMDRGQREQYF TRBJ2-7 TRBV20-1 13 TRBD1 many
TGCGCCAGCAGCCCCACAGGGTTTGATCAGCCCCAGCATTTT CASSPTGFDQPQHF TRBJ1-5 TRBV4-1 14 . .
TGTGCCAGCTCACCATTAGGGTACGGTCCCGTCGAGCAGTACTTC CASSPLGYGPVEQYF TRBJ2-7 TRBV18 15 . few
TGTGCCAGCAGCCGTCCCTTTCGGGATACCTACGAGCAGTACTTC CASSRPFRDTYEQYF TRBJ2-7 TRBV11-3 15 . many
TGTGCCAGTAGCACCAAAGGGCAAGGCGCAGCGACGCAGTATTTT CASSTKGQGAATQYF TRBJ2-3 TRBV19 15 . .
TGTGCCAGTGTAGCTACTGGGGGCAAAAACATTCAGTACTTC CASVATGGKNIQYF TRBJ2-4 TRBV2 14 . many
TGTGCCAGTCAGGTGGCGGGAAGTGGAGATACGCAGTATTTT CASQVAGSGDTQYF TRBJ2-3 TRBV7-8 14 . many
TGTGCCAGCAGTGACGGTTTAGCGGGACTAGCTAACACAGATACGCAGTATTTT CASSDGLAGLANTDTQYF TRBJ2-3 TRBV2 18 TRBD2 many
TGCGCCAGCAGCCAAGATCGGACTGGGGCCAAAAACATTCAGTACTTC CASSQDRTGAKNIQYF TRBJ2-4 TRBV4-1 16 . .
TGTGCCAGCACTATAGGACTGTTTAGCTCTGGGGCCAACGTCCTGACTTTC CASTIGLFSSGANVLTF TRBJ2-6 TRBV6-1 17 . .
TGCAGTGCTAGACCCTCCGGGACTACTTCCTACAATGAGCAGTTCTTC CSARPSGTTSYNEQFF TRBJ2-1 TRBV20-1 16 TRBD2 many
TGTGCCAGCAGTGCGGCGAACACTGAAGCTTTCTTT CASSAANTEAFF TRBJ1-1 TRBV7-8 12 . many
TGTGCCACCAGCAGAGAACTCTCGTCCAGCGGGAGGACCCTACCCGTGTACGAGACCCAGTACTTC CATSRELSSSGRTLPVYETQYF TRBJ2-5 TRBV15 22 TRBD2 .
TGTGCCTGGAGTGTGGTCAGGGGGAGCTATGGCTACACCTTC CAWSVVRGSYGYTF TRBJ1-2 TRBV30 14 TRBD1 many
TGCGCCAGCAGCTTGGGCAGGGGGGCTACGAGCACAGATACGCAGTATTTT CASSLGRGATSTDTQYF TRBJ2-3 TRBV5-1 17 . .
TGTGCCAGCAGCCAAGCTGACAGGGCGGGAGGACAGCCCCAGCATTTT CASSQADRAGGQPQHF TRBJ1-5 TRBV4-2 16 TRBD1 .
TGTGCCTGGAGTTATCAACCGGGACAGGGTGATCAGCCCCAGCATTTT CAWSYQPGQGDQPQHF TRBJ1-5 TRBV30 16 TRBD1 many
TGTGCCAGCAGCGATGTCAGGGTGGGCAAAAACATTCAGTACTTC CASSDVRVGKNIQYF TRBJ2-4 TRBV7-9 15 . many
TGTGCCAGCAGTTTTAGCCTATACGAGCAGTACTTC CASSFSLYEQYF TRBJ2-7 TRBV28 12 . few
TGCAGCGTTTTCCTCTTTAGCGGGGCTTCCTACAATGAGCAGTTCTTC CSVFLFSGASYNEQFF TRBJ2-1 TRBV29-1 16 TRBD2 many
TGCGCCAGCAGCCCGCGGGGCGGGGACCAAGGGACCCAGTACTTC CASSPRGGDQGTQYF TRBJ2-5 TRBV5-1 15 . .
TGTGCCAGCAGTATGGAGACCCAGTACTTC CASSMETQYF TRBJ2-5 TRBV2 10 . many
TGTGCCAGCAGCCAAGAGAGGGGTGGTCTGCCGCGAGAGCAGTACTTC CASSQERGGLPREQYF TRBJ2-7 TRBV3-1 16 . many
TGTGCCAGCAGCGTAGGGGCTAGCGGGAGCGGAGAGACCCAGTACTTC CASSVGASGSGETQYF TRBJ2-5 TRBV9 16 TRBD2 .
TGCGCCAGCAGCTCTGGGACAGACAATGAGCAGTTCTTC CASSSGTDNEQFF TRBJ2-1 TRBV5-1 13 TRBD1 many
TGTGCCAGCAGCTTATTAGCGGGAGGGCGGGGTGAGCAGTTCTTC CASSLLAGGRGEQFF TRBJ2-1 TRBV7-6 15 TRBD2 many
TGTGCCAGCAGCTTATTTTCAGGGGTGGACACCGGGGAGCTGTTTTTT CASSLFSGVDTGELFF TRBJ2-2 TRBV7-9 16 . many
TGTGCCAGCAGTGGGACGGATGTAACCGGGGAGCTGTTTTTT CASSGTDVTGELFF TRBJ2-2 TRBV12-3/TRBV12-4 14 . many
TGTGCCAGCAGCCCTATCCGGACAGGGAACACTGAAGCTTTCTTT CASSPIRTGNTEAFF TRBJ1-1 TRBV2 15 TRBD1 few
TGTGCCAGCAGTGAATCCACAGCCAACACTGAAGCTTTCTTT CASSESTANTEAFF TRBJ1-1 TRBV6-1 14 . many
TGTGCCAGCAGAGCGCAAGCGGACACAGATACGCAGTATTTT CASRAQADTDTQYF TRBJ2-3 TRBV12-3/TRBV12-4 14 . many
TGTGCCAGTACTCGACAACCTAGCGGGGGAAGACAAGAGACCCAGTACTTC CASTRQPSGGRQETQYF TRBJ2-5 TRBV2 17 TRBD2 few